The 31 T cell receptor beta chains below all came from one sample that was sequenced in a study of metastatic and nonmetastatic thyroid tumors. Every patient was untreated before thyroid surgery. MiXCR re-clonotyped the PCR reads for TCRdb. The data contain roughly 29,000 clones, more than 20% of them singletons. Sequencing was done on a sample of blood. Receptors were obtained from a female donor with papillary thyroid cancer or a benign thyroid nodule (not recorded which). Some clones in this sample may be carry-over from other donors' samples.

This clone was picked up many times. The CDR3 sequence: CASSLGGTGAYGYTF. The CDR3 coding sequence is TGCGCCAGCAGCTTGGGGGGGACAGGGGCATATGGCTACACCTTC. The chain employs TRBV5-1 and TRBJ1-2, with 10 positions matching TRBD1. The CDR3 totals 15 residues. Per the germline V gene, CDR1 is SGHRS and CDR2 is YFSETQ. The V gene end was trimmed by 0 bases and the J gene end by 5 bases; junction bases not matched to a gene: 4. The entire variable domain, with the rest obtained from reference TRBV5-1 and TRBJ1-2, is as follows: KAGVTQTPRYLIKTRGQQVTLSCSPISGHRSVSWYQQTPGQGLQFLFEYFSETQRNKGNFPGRFSGRQFSNSRSEMNVSTLELGDSALYLCASSLGGTGAYGYTFGSGTRLTVV.

This clone has only a few counts. The rearrangement links TRBV3-1 to TRBJ2-1, with a possible D match to TRBD2 (6 bases). This CDR3 region has 14 residues. Trimming took 7 bases from V and 5 from J, leaving 15 bases between them. The germline V gene has CDR1 LGHDT and CDR2 YNNKEL (reference sequence). The CDR3 sequence is CASNGGEVDNEQFF. CDR3 coding DNA: TGTGCCAGCAACGGAGGGGAGGTAGACAATGAGCAGTTCTTC.

At least ten counts were recorded for this clone. This chain joins TRBV20-1 and TRBJ2-1, with TRBD1 matching over 7 bases. Trimming took 3 bases from V and 3 from J; bases not matched to a gene: 5. The CDR3 totals 14 residues. Germline V gene lookup returns CDR1 DFQATT and CDR2 SNEGSKA (reference sequence). This CDR3 reads CSARAGTVYNEQFF. The CDR3 DNA is TGCAGTGCTAGGGCCGGGACAGTCTACAATGAGCAGTTCTTC.

By proportion, this clone is medium-sized (0.01 to 0.1%). The chain recombines TRBV6-1 with TRBJ1-5, with TRBD1 matching 9 bases. Germline V gives CDR1 MNHNS, CDR2 SASEGT. The J segment lost 1 base and the V segment lost 4 bases, leaving 2 bases of the junction unmatched. The CDR3 runs to 15 residues. The CDR3 DNA sequence: TGTGCCAGCAGTGCCGACAGGGGGAGCAATCAGCCCCAGCATTTT. This codes for CASSADRGSNQPQHF.

This clone was picked up many times. J is TRBJ2-3 and V is TRBV7-9, with D uncertain. This CDR3 contains 11 residues. The germline V gene encodes CDR1 SEHNR and CDR2 FQNEAQ (reference sequence). The V end was cut by 5 bases, the J end by 6 bases, with 6 bases between. CDR3 in DNA: TGTGCCAGCAGCCCGGCTGATACGCAGTATTTT. Its protein product is CASSPADTQYF. The whole variable domain, filled in from reference TRBV7-9 and TRBJ2-3, reads DTGVSQNPRHKITKRGQNVTFRCDPISEHNRLYWYRQTLGQGPEFLTYFQNEAQLEKSRLLSDRFSAERPKGSFSTLEIQRTEQGDSAMYLCASSPADTQYFGPGTRLTVL.

This clone turned up a few times. This chain connects TRBV24-1 to TRBJ2-7; perhaps TRBD2 as D (6 bases). Trimming removed 4 bases at V and 6 bases at J, with 15 bases between. The germline V gene has CDR1 KGHDR and CDR2 SFDVKD. The CDR3 totals 14 residues. CDR3 in amino acids: CATSEPTSGFEQYF. The CDR3 DNA is TGTGCCACCAGTGAACCGACTAGTGGGTTCGAGCAGTACTTC.

This clone has a handful of counts. The chain combines TRBV12-3 or TRBV12-4 with TRBJ1-5; D is unclear. The CDR3 is 14 residues long. Trimming pared 1 base from V and 6 bases from J, leaving 10 bases between. The CDR3 nucleotides read TGTGCCAGCAGTTTAGAAGGATTGGTTCAGCCCCAGCATTTT. Translated, it gives CASSLEGLVQPQHF.

This clone is medium-sized (0.01 to 0.1%) within its sample. This chain links TRBV6-1 with TRBJ1-6, with D unresolved. Germline lookup yields CDR1 MNHNS and CDR2 SASEGT. The CDR3 is 13 residues long. Between the trimmed V and J ends, which lost 8 bases and 7 bases, there was a span of 12 bases. DNA of the CDR3: TGTGCCAGCCACTCGTCTGGGAATTCACCCCTCCACTTT. Protein: CASHSSGNSPLHF.

The rearrangement links TRBV24-1 to TRBJ2-3; D gene ambiguous. Germline V gene sequence: CDR1 KGHDR, CDR2 SFDVKD. This CDR3 is 15 amino acids long. V was pared by 6 bases and J by 2 bases, with 14 bases between. CDR3 protein: CATSTPDRFTDTQYF. CDR3 in DNA: TGTGCCACCAGTACCCCCGACCGCTTCACAGATACGCAGTATTTT.

By sample share, this clone is medium-sized (0.01 to 0.1%). The rearrangement links TRBV12-3 or TRBV12-4 to TRBJ2-7; 7 positions agree with TRBD1. V trimming: 2 bases; J trimming: 4 bases; junction bases outside the gene matches: 5. The CDR3 sequence is 14 residues long. The CDR3: CASSLRGPEYEQYF. As DNA, the CDR3 is TGTGCCAGCAGTTTAAGGGGGCCGGAGTACGAGCAGTACTTC.

This clone was seen many times. The chain employs TRBV5-1 and TRBJ2-5; possibly TRBD1 or TRBD2 for D (7 bases each). V shed 4 bases and J shed 4 bases, with 14 bases lying between them. The CDR3 consists of 14 residues. Germline V CDR1 and CDR2: SGHRS, YFSETQ. Here the CDR3 reads CASSLQGGVETQYF. The CDR3 DNA follows: TGCGCCAGCAGCCTGCAGGGGGGGGTAGAGACCCAGTACTTC. Full variable domain (rest looked up from reference TRBV5-1 and TRBJ2-5): KAGVTQTPRYLIKTRGQQVTLSCSPISGHRSVSWYQQTPGQGLQFLFEYFSETQRNKGNFPGRFSGRQFSNSRSEMNVSTLELGDSALYLCASSLQGGVETQYFGPGTRLLVL.

This clone was observed at least ten times. The chain links TRBV7-8 to TRBJ2-1, with D uncertain. This CDR3 has 16 residues. The V end lost 7 bases, the J end lost 0 bases, and 16 bases lay between the germline ends. Germline lookup yields CDR1 SGHVS and CDR2 FQNEAQ. The CDR3 here is CASNLKRKSSYNEQFF. Written as DNA, the CDR3 is TGTGCCAGCAACCTCAAAAGAAAAAGCTCCTACAATGAGCAGTTCTTC.

As regards this clone: This may stem from a read error, because a much larger clone lies one nucleotide away. The same CDR3 also results from other DNA sequences found in this sample. This chain uses TRBV30 with TRBJ2-7; maybe TRBD2 (6 bases). V gave up 2 bases and J gave up 5 bases, with 16 bases separating them. The CDR3 sequence is 14 residues long. Germline CDR1 reads GTSNPN; CDR2 reads SVGIG (reference sequence). CDR3 bases: TGTGCCTGGAGTACGGGGACGGGCGGGAACGAGCAGTACTTC. Its translation: CAWSTGTGGNEQYF.

This clone was seen at least ten times. This rearrangement joins TRBV27 to TRBJ2-6; D remains ambiguous. The V gene's germline CDR1 is MNHEY and CDR2 SMNVEV (reference sequence). The CDR3 is 17 residues long. V was cut by 0 bases and J by 0 bases, with 9 bases left in between. CDR3 DNA sequence: TGTGCCAGCAGTTTATCAGTAGGACCCTCTGGGGCCAACGTCCTGACTTTC. Amino acid sequence: CASSLSVGPSGANVLTF.

This clone was seen repeatedly, ten times or more. The chain uses TRBV4-2 and TRBJ2-2; no firm D call. The ends were cut back, 0 bases at V and 7 bases at J, with 9 bases in the middle. Per germline, CDR1 LGHNA and CDR2 YNFKEQ. This CDR3 has 14 residues. The CDR3 loop reads CASSQDKLRGELFF. The CDR3 DNA follows: TGTGCCAGCAGCCAAGATAAGTTGCGCGGGGAGCTGTTTTTT.

In this sample, this clone turned up many times. The chain has TRBV20-1 and TRBJ2-7; D unclear. Trimming stripped 4 bases from V and 3 bases from J, with 7 bases between. Germline CDR1 is DFQATT and CDR2 is SNEGSKA (reference sequence). This CDR3 has 11 amino acids. The DNA for the CDR3 is TGCAGTGCTATGGACGACTACGAGCAGTACTTC. Translating it yields CSAMDDYEQYF.

This clone came up many times. The V and J genes are TRBV3-1 and TRBJ2-6, with no clear D. The CDR3 spans 19 residues. V lost 1 base, J lost 0 bases, and 16 bases lay in between. Germline V gene data show CDR1 as LGHDT and CDR2 as YNNKEL (reference sequence). The CDR3 bases are TGTGCCAGCAGCCAAGTAGTTTTGCAAAGGAGCTCTGGGGCCAACGTCCTGACTTTC. This gives the protein CASSQVVLQRSSGANVLTF.

The chain is built from TRBV9 and TRBJ1-2; D is ambiguous. Trimming shortened V by 0 bases and J by 2 bases, and 11 bases separated the two germline ends. Germline CDR1 is SGDLS and CDR2 is YYNGEE. The CDR3 length is 15 residues. The chain's CDR3 is CASSVGEGWNYGYTF. For the CDR3, the DNA is TGTGCCAGCAGCGTAGGGGAGGGTTGGAACTATGGCTACACCTTC.

V is TRBV7-9 and J is TRBJ1-2; 7 bases line up with TRBD1. CDR1 is SEHNR, CDR2 FQNEAQ, per germline (reference sequence). CDR3 length: 14 residues. V was clipped by 5 bases and J by 7 bases; unmatched bases: 10. The CDR3 spells CASSLRTGLFGYTF. CDR3 bases: TGTGCCAGCAGCCTAAGGACAGGTTTATTTGGCTACACCTTC.

This clone was recorded at least ten times. The V call is TRBV14, the J call TRBJ2-2; 10 nucleotides match TRBD2. The junction had 10 bases not matched to a gene; V was cut back by 1 base and J by 5 bases. Germline assignment: CDR1 SGHDN and CDR2 FVKESK. The CDR3 consists of 18 residues. CDR3 DNA: TGTGCCAGCAGCCAAGGGAGACTAGCGGGCTCGAGGACCGGGGAGCTGTTTTTT. This codes for CASSQGRLAGSRTGELFF.

This clone was counted many times. This chain links TRBV4-3 with TRBJ2-1, with unresolved D. Trimming left V 3 bases short and J 0 bases short, with 9 bases between. The CDR3 extends over 15 amino acids. CDR1 LGHNA and CDR2 YSLEER come from the germline V gene. This CDR3 is CASSHAESSYNEQFF. In DNA, the CDR3 is TGCGCCAGCAGCCACGCCGAGAGCTCCTACAATGAGCAGTTCTTC.

This clone was recorded at least ten times. V is TRBV12-5 and J is TRBJ2-5, with TRBD1 as a possible D gene (6 bases). The V end lost 6 bases, the J end lost 1 base, and 12 bases lay between the germline ends. Germline-derived CDR1 and CDR2 are LGHNT and FRNRAP. The CDR3 totals 14 residues. This CDR3 reads CASGPDSFQETQYF. The CDR3 region has the DNA TGTGCTAGTGGCCCGGACAGCTTCCAAGAGACCCAGTACTTC.

The chain links TRBV9 to TRBJ2-3; the D gene is possibly TRBD1 (6 bases). The CDR3 loop spans 14 amino acids. Germline CDR1 SGDLS, CDR2 YYNGEE. The ends were cut back, 0 bases at V and 8 bases at J, with 13 bases in the middle. The CDR3 nucleotides are TGTGCCAGCAGCGTAGAAGGGACACCCGGTACGCAGTATTTT. Translating it yields CASSVEGTPGTQYF.

At least ten counts were recorded for this clone. This sequence joins TRBV20-1 and TRBJ2-1; a possible D gene is TRBD2 (5 bases). The germline V gene has CDR1 DFQATT and CDR2 SNEGSKA (reference sequence). Trimming left V 6 bases short and J 0 bases short, with 18 bases between. This CDR3 spans 16 amino acids. The CDR3 DNA is TGCAGTGCCCCTAGAGGGCGGAAACGCTCCTACAATGAGCAGTTCTTC. Amino acid sequence: CSAPRGRKRSYNEQFF.

The table lists this clone with many counts. J is TRBJ2-1 and V is TRBV7-3, with a tentative D call TRBD2 (6 bases). The CDR3 contains 14 residues. The V end was cut by 3 bases, the J end by 6 bases, with 12 bases between. The V gene's germline CDR1 is SGHTA and CDR2 FQGTGA. The CDR3 nucleotides are TGTGCCAGCAGCTTTGGGGGACTGGGCAATGAGCAGTTCTTC. Translating it yields CASSFGGLGNEQFF.

The chain links TRBV28 to TRBJ1-2; D gene ambiguous. There are 11 residues in the CDR3. V lost 8 bases and J lost 5, with 9 bases in between. The germline gives CDR1 MDHEN, CDR2 SYDVKM. In DNA form, the CDR3 reads TGTGCCAGCGGCACGGGGTATGGCTACACCTTC. Translated: CASGTGYGYTF.

This clone was seen just once. Likely a read error: the CDR3 ends without its conserved phenylalanine or tryptophan. The chain has TRBV7-9 and TRBJ2-3; no definite D call. The CDR3 is 9 residues long. V lost 8 bases, J lost 4 bases, and 1 base lay in between. CDR1 is SEHNR, CDR2 FQNEAQ, per germline (reference sequence). This CDR3 reads CASPDTQYI. The CDR3 region has the DNA TGTGCCAGCCCAGATACGCAGTATATT.

This clone was recorded at least ten times. This sequence joins TRBV6-1 and TRBJ1-6; D ambiguous. The germline V gene has CDR1 MNHNS and CDR2 SASEGT. V lost 5 bases to trimming and J lost 8 bases, with 19 bases between them. The CDR3 contains 16 residues. This CDR3 reads CASSSGRIGTDSPLHF. The CDR3 DNA reads TGTGCCAGCAGTTCCGGTAGAATCGGTACTGATTCACCCCTCCACTTT.

This clone was picked up many times. This rearrangement joins TRBV13 to TRBJ2-3, with D possibly TRBD2 on 6 matching bases. Germline V gene sequence: CDR1 PRHDT, CDR2 FYEKMQ (reference sequence). Deletions cut 2 bases from V and 5 bases from J, with 17 bases between. The CDR3 has 16 residues. The CDR3, as DNA: TGTGCCAGCAGCTTATGGTCGGGAGTGGCCCAAGATACGCAGTATTTT. This translates into CASSLWSGVAQDTQYF.

This clone was seen only a few times. The rearrangement joins TRBV6-2 or TRBV6-3 to TRBJ2-7, with TRBD1 matching over 8 bases. CDR3 length equals 14 residues. J was trimmed by 5 bases and V by 2 bases; bases with no gene match: 5. Germline V gives CDR1 MNHEY, CDR2 SVGEGT. The CDR3 DNA reads as TGTGCCAGCAGTTACGCCGACAGGGGTAACGAGCAGTACTTC. Amino acid sequence: CASSYADRGNEQYF.

By its share, this clone is medium-sized. V usage is TRBV25-1 and J usage is TRBJ1-2, with 10 positions matching TRBD1. The germline V gene has CDR1 MGHDK and CDR2 SYGVNS. This CDR3 is built from 15 residues. Trimming took 3 bases from V and 4 from J; bases not matched to a gene: 5. In nucleotides, the CDR3 is TGTGCCAGCAGTGAGCCGGGACAGGGGACCTATGGCTACACCTTC. Translating it yields CASSEPGQGTYGYTF.